This TCR beta chain derives from a study of OX40 agonist ivuxolimab in advanced cancers. Study results and limitations: Expanded clones belonging to CD8+ T cells outnumbered, on average, those of CD4+. Both CD4+ and CD8+ T cell populations in blood had undergone clonal expansion by week 6 at 0.1 to 3.0 mg/kg.

V was clipped by 8 bases and J by 5 bases, with 10 bases between them. Germline values: CDR1 LNHDA, CDR2 SQIVND (reference sequence). The CDR3 covers 11 residues. Assay: immunoSEQ multiplex PCR; the TCRdb copy retains only in-frame clones and omits some. The table lists about 49,000 clones, 80% to 90% of them singletons, with about 1.5% in the top ten. This clone was detected a few times. Its matching antigen is unknown. V usage is TRBV19 and J usage is TRBJ2-7; weak D call: TRBD2 (5 bases). This specimen consisted of CD4+ or CD8+ T cells sorted from blood, obtained in a trial of the OX40 agonist ivuxolimab. The clonotype was recovered from an adult with an advanced solid tumor such as melanoma, head and neck, liver or kidney cancer. The CDR3 here is CASGKADEQYF. The CDR3, as DNA: TGTGCCAGTGGTAAAGCGGACGAGCAGTACTTC.